The 7 T cell receptor beta chains below all came from one sample that was sequenced in a study of T cell changes during pregnancy in multiple sclerosis. Libraries were prepared by immunoSEQ multiplex PCR; TCRdb keeps only in-frame clonotypes and omits some of them. This table has approximately 74,000 clones, about 85% appearing once. Sequences were derived from peripheral blood, sampled before pregnancy. Receptors originate from a female donor with multiple sclerosis, enrolled in a pregnancy study.

This chain links TRBV12-2 with TRBJ2-1; TRBD2 is the table's D call, not checked against the DNA. TRBV12-2 is marked as a pseudogene. The CDR3 sequence is 19 residues long. DNA for the CDR3: TGTGCAAGTCGCCCAGACCCAGCGGGAGGGCCTGGCTCCTACAATGAGCAGTTCTTC. As protein: CASRPDPAGGPGSYNEQFF.

The gene calls are TRBV7-8 and TRBJ2-2; TRBD2 aligns across 9 bases. This CDR3 has 19 residues. CDR1 is SGHVS, CDR2 FQNEAQ, per germline. The V gene end was trimmed by 1 base and the J gene end by 4 bases; junction bases not matched to a gene: 13. The CDR3 nucleotides read TGTGCCAGCAGCTTAGAGGGTAGCGGGAGTCCCGCACCCACCGGGGAGCTGTTTTTT. Translated, it gives CASSLEGSGSPAPTGELFF.

The chain joins TRBV9 to TRBJ2-5; 10 nucleotides align to TRBD1. V shed 4 bases and J 5 bases; nucleotides not matched to a gene: 5. The CDR3 covers 14 residues. Germline CDR1 reads SGDLS; CDR2 reads YYNGEE. The CDR3 sequence is CASSLTGGRETQYF. CDR3 in DNA: TGTGCCAGCAGCCTGACAGGGGGCAGGGAGACCCAGTACTTC.

The rearrangement links TRBV5-1 to TRBJ2-7; TRBD1 aligns across 11 bases. The ends lost 4 bases at V and 6 bases at J; junction bases unmatched: 18. The CDR3 sequence is 18 residues long. Germline loops: CDR1 SGHRS, CDR2 YFSETQ. The chain's CDR3 is CASSPPSGQGESFGEQYF. The CDR3 nucleotides read TGCGCCAGCAGCCCACCCTCGGGACAGGGGGAATCTTTCGGCGAGCAGTACTTC.

The V gene is TRBV2, the J gene TRBJ2-2; 8 bases are a match to TRBD1. The germline gives CDR1 SNHLY, CDR2 FYNNEI. V was pared by 9 bases and J by 1 base, with 1 base of the junction left unmatched. The CDR3 spans 13 residues. For the CDR3, the DNA is TGTGCCAGAGACAGGGGGAACACCGGGGAGCTGTTTTTT. Its translation: CARDRGNTGELFF.

The J gene is TRBJ2-4, the V gene TRBV19; D is uncertain. The germline CDR1 and CDR2 sequences are LNHDA and SQIVND (reference sequence). Trimming took off 5 bases at V and 3 bases at J, with 8 bases between the two ends. The CDR3 spans 13 residues. CDR3 DNA: TGTGCCAGTAGTTTAGCCTACAAAAACATTCAGTACTTC. It specifies CASSLAYKNIQYF. Drawing the rest from reference TRBV19 and TRBJ2-4, the complete variable domain is DGGITQSPKYLFRKEGQNVTLSCEQNLNHDAMYWYRQDPGQGLRLIYYSQIVNDFQKGDIAEGYSVSREKKESFPLTVTSAQKNPTAFYLCASSLAYKNIQYFGAGTRLSVL.

The table lists this clone with a count of one. The rearrangement links TRBV4-2 to TRBJ2-2; 7 bases align to TRBD2. The CDR3 loop spans 15 amino acids. Trimming at V came to 0 bases and at J to 7 bases, leaving 5 bases not matched to a gene. Germline V lookup: CDR1 LGHNA, CDR2 YNFKEQ. The CDR3 bases are TGTGCCAGCAGCCAAGATCCTGGGGGGGTCGGGGAGCTGTTTTTT. This sequence encodes CASSQDPGGVGELFF.